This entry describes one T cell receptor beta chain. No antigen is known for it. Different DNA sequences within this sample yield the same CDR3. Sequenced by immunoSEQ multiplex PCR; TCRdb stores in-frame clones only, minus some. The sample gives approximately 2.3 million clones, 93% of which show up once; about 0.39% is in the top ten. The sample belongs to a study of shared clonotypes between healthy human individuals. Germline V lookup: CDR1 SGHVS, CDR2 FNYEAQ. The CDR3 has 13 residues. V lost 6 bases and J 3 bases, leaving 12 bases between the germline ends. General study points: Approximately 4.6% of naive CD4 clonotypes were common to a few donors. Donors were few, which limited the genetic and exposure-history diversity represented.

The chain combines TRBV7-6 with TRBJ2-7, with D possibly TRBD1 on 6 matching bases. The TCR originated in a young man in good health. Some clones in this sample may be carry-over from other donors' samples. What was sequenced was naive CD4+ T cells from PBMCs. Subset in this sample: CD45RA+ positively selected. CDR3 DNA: TGTGCCAGCAGTCTGGCACAGGGCTACGAGCAGTACTTC. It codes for CASSLAQGYEQYF.